This paragraph covers one T cell receptor (beta chain) sequence. The antigen is undetermined. Regarding time point: pre-sensitization, week 0. As for treatment: therapeutic diphenylcyclopropenone sensitization with weekly scalp DPC. The CDR3 totals 11 residues. Per the germline V gene, CDR1 is SQVTM and CDR2 is ANQGSEA. Trimming pared 7 bases from V and 7 bases from J, leaving 13 bases between. One entry per CDR3 protein results from TCRdb running MiXCR on the RACE reads. Here the sample spans some 200,000 distinct CDR3 sequences, more than 25% being singletons. These data are taken from a study of human T cells and chemical hapten exposure. General study results and limits: TCRs whose frequency exceeded 1 in 1000 remained the same following DPC sensitization.

The source material was whole blood, sampled in connection with sensitization to the hapten diphenylcyclopropenone (DPC). The source of this sequence is a woman in her 30s with alopecia areata. Some clones in this sample may be carry-over from other donors' samples. The V call is TRBV29-1, the J call TRBJ1-2; a weak D match, TRBD1 (5 bases). This CDR3 is CSGGREGGYTF. The CDR3 region has the DNA TGCAGCGGGGGCAGGGAGGGTGGCTACACCTTC.